Listed below are T cell receptor beta chains from one sample, sequenced in a study of blood T cell repertoires in COVID-19. Measured with immunoSEQ multiplex PCR; TCRdb has only the in-frame clones, and not every one. The sample yields 55,000 to 70,000 clones, roughly 82% seen once. Sequenced material: peripheral blood. The receptors shown here come from a woman aged 55-69 years with acute or convalescent COVID-19. CDR3s include the opening cysteine and the closing phenylalanine or tryptophan. D genes are given only for firm matches. Clone size, where shown, is once, few, many, or a class for clones that have expanded.

>.|TRBJ2-2|TRBD1|TRBV3-1/TRBV3-2
CASRQGAGELFF
TGTGCCAGCAGGCAGGGGGCCGGGGAGCTGTTTTTT
>.|TRBJ2-1|.|TRBV11-2
CASGRELYNEQFF
TGTGCCAGCGGCAGGGAACTCTACAATGAGCAGTTCTTC
>.|TRBJ1-4|.|TRBV27
CASTIATNEKLFF
TGTGCCAGCACGATAGCAACTAATGAAAAACTGTTTTTT
>.|TRBJ2-4|.|TRBV23-1
CASSHVPGVSYF
TGCGCCAGCAGTCATGTCCCGGGGGTTTCGTACTTC
>.|TRBJ2-7|TRBD1|TRBV3-1/TRBV3-2
CASSQGRTGRSYEQYF
TGTGCCAGCAGCCAAGGGAGGACAGGGAGATCCTACGAGCAGTACTTC
>.|TRBJ1-1|.|TRBV30
CARAGTGMTEAFF
TGTGCCCGAGCGGGCACGGGAATGACTGAAGCTTTCTTT
>.|TRBJ1-1|.|TRBV30
CAWGSAEAFF
TGTGCCTGGGGGAGTGCTGAAGCTTTCTTT
>.|TRBJ1-1|TRBD1|TRBV29-1
CSVGTGGNTEAFF
TGCAGCGTCGGTACAGGGGGGAACACTGAAGCTTTCTTT
>.|TRBJ2-6|.|TRBV3-1/TRBV3-2
CASSQRAFSGANVLTF
TGTGCCAGCAGCCAACGCGCCTTCTCTGGGGCCAACGTCCTGACTTTC
>.|TRBJ1-2|.|TRBV20-1
CSASTRGSSGYTF
TGCAGTGCTAGTACAAGGGGCTCAAGTGGCTACACCTTC
>.|TRBJ2-1|.|TRBV5-1
CASSLVGFTYNEQFF
TGCGCCAGCAGCCTAGTTGGGTTTACCTACAATGAGCAGTTCTTC
>.|TRBJ1-4|.|TRBV13
CASSAGATNEKLFF
TGTGCCAGCAGCGCCGGGGCAACTAATGAAAAACTGTTTTTT
>.|TRBJ2-3|.|TRBV7-8
CASSSYARHTDTQYF
TGTGCCAGCAGCTCATACGCGAGACACACAGATACGCAGTATTTT
>.|TRBJ1-4|.|TRBV25-1
CASSEGGATNEKLFF
TGTGCCAGCAGTGAAGGGGGGGCAACTAATGAAAAACTGTTTTTT
>.|TRBJ2-5|TRBD2|TRBV11-2
CASSPTSGGLETQYF
TGTGCCAGCAGCCCAACTAGCGGGGGATTAGAGACCCAGTACTTC
>.|TRBJ2-7|.|TRBV4-3
CASSQEAGASYEQYF
TGCGCCAGCAGCCAAGAGGCAGGGGCGTCCTACGAGCAGTACTTC
>.|TRBJ1-1|TRBD1|TRBV2
CASSRGTVNTEAFF
TGTGCCAGCAGTCGTGGGACAGTGAACACTGAAGCTTTCTTT
>.|TRBJ1-4|TRBD1|TRBV2
CAEKGGLNEKLFF
TGTGCCGAGAAAGGGGGCCTGAATGAAAAACTGTTTTTT
>few|TRBJ2-1|TRBD1|TRBV5-4
CASSPRIEGAYNEQFF
TGTGCCAGCAGCCCAAGGATTGAGGGGGCGTACAATGAGCAGTTCTTC
>.|TRBJ1-2|.|TRBV7-8
CASSEGVPALNYGYTF
TGTGCCAGCAGCGAGGGGGTCCCAGCCCTTAACTATGGCTACACCTTC
>.|TRBJ1-2|.|TRBV11-2
CASSLGQFSFYTF
TGTGCCAGCAGCTTAGGACAGTTTTCTTTCTACACCTTC
>.|TRBJ1-5|TRBD1|TRBV4-2
CASSQGTGSNQPQHF
TGTGCCAGCAGCCAAGGGACAGGTAGCAATCAGCCCCAGCATTTT
>.|TRBJ2-2|.|TRBV19
CASSTLYTGELFF
TGTGCCAGTAGTACACTTTACACCGGGGAGCTGTTTTTT
>few|TRBJ1-1|.|TRBV6-2/TRBV6-3
CASSPQSGLAEAFF
TGTGCCAGCAGCCCCCAAAGCGGATTGGCTGAAGCTTTCTTT
>.|TRBJ2-7|.|TRBV7-8
CATLGVGHEQYF
TGTGCCACCCTAGGAGTTGGCCACGAGCAGTACTTC
>.|TRBJ1-4|.|TRBV5-4
CASSPSGHDNEKLFF
TGTGCCAGCAGCCCGTCGGGACACGATAATGAAAAACTGTTTTTT
>.|TRBJ2-5|.|TRBV27
CASSPRKIQETQYF
TGTGCCAGCAGTCCCAGAAAAATCCAAGAGACCCAGTACTTC
>.|TRBJ1-3|.|TRBV7-8
CASSLDTVSGNTIYF
TGTGCCAGCAGCTTAGATACGGTTTCTGGAAACACCATATATTTT
>.|TRBJ2-7|.|TRBV18
CASSPGAASSYEQYF
TGTGCCAGCTCACCGGGGGCGGCATCATCCTACGAGCAGTACTTC
>once|TRBJ2-2|TRBD2|TRBV29-1
CSVPRGANTGELFF
TGCAGCGTACCTCGGGGGGCGAACACCGGGGAGCTGTTTTTT
>once|TRBJ1-1|.|TRBV27
CASSLYGGLGAFF
TGTGCCAGCAGTTTATATGGTGGACTGGGAGCTTTCTTT
>.|TRBJ1-3|.|TRBV7-3
CASSSRHVSGNTIYF
TGTGCCAGCAGCTCCCGACATGTCTCTGGAAACACCATATATTTT
>.|TRBJ1-1|.|TRBV19
CASSAGTSSEGAFF
TGTGCCAGTAGCGCGGGGACCTCTTCTGAAGGAGCTTTCTTT
>.|TRBJ1-1|.|TRBV18
CASSPSGGLNTEAFF
TGTGCCAGCTCACCGTCCGGGGGTTTGAACACTGAAGCTTTCTTT
>.|TRBJ1-1|TRBD1|TRBV4-1
CASSRRQGDTEAFF
TGCGCCAGCAGCCGACGACAGGGCGACACTGAAGCTTTCTTT
>.|TRBJ2-5|.|TRBV4-1
CASSQDKGAETQYF
TGCGCCAGCAGCCAAGATAAAGGGGCAGAGACCCAGTACTTC
>.|TRBJ2-3|TRBD2|TRBV7-2
CASSPRSSGGADTQYF
TGTGCCAGCAGCCCCAGGAGTAGCGGGGGGGCAGATACGCAGTATTTT
>.|TRBJ1-6|TRBD1|TRBV7-2
CASSSDGQGNNSPLHF
TGTGCCAGCAGCTCAGACGGACAGGGGAATAATTCACCCCTCCACTTT
>.|TRBJ2-5|TRBD1|TRBV19
CASSTGTGSGVWRETQYF
TGTGCCAGTAGTACAGGGACAGGGTCTGGGGTATGGCGGGAGACCCAGTACTTC
>.|TRBJ2-3|TRBD2|TRBV10-3
CAISRTSGGSTDTQYF
TGTGCCATCAGCCGGACTAGCGGAGGCAGCACAGATACGCAGTATTTT
>.|TRBJ1-4|TRBD1|TRBV6-2/TRBV6-3
CASSYGTVNEKLFF
TGTGCCAGCAGTTACGGGACAGTTAATGAAAAACTGTTTTTT
>.|TRBJ1-2|.|TRBV7-8
CASSHYGGPYGYTF
TGTGCCAGCAGCCATTATGGGGGCCCCTATGGCTACACCTTC
>medium-sized|TRBJ1-6|TRBD1|TRBV30
CAWAGQENSPLHF
TGTGCCTGGGCTGGACAGGAAAATTCACCCCTCCACTTT
>.|TRBJ1-6|.|TRBV15
CATSRDKTYNSPLHF
TGTGCCACCAGCAGAGATAAAACCTATAATTCACCCCTCCACTTT
>.|TRBJ2-7|.|TRBV3-1/TRBV3-2
CASSPRGHEQYF
TGTGCCAGCAGCCCCAGGGGCCACGAGCAGTACTTC
>.|TRBJ1-5|TRBD1|TRBV19
CASSTRTGATNQPQHF
TGTGCCAGTAGTACAAGGACAGGGGCAACCAATCAGCCCCAGCATTTT
>.|TRBJ1-6|TRBD1|TRBV29-1
CSVYRDRVWNSPLHF
TGCAGCGTTTACCGGGACAGGGTGTGGAATTCACCCCTCCACTTT
>.|TRBJ1-5|.|TRBV27
CASSQQGRGEPQHF
TGTGCCAGCAGCCAACAGGGCCGAGGGGAGCCCCAGCATTTT
>many|TRBJ1-1|.|TRBV5-1
CASSLSQRKNTEAFF
TGCGCCAGCAGCTTGAGTCAGCGGAAGAACACTGAAGCTTTCTTT
>few|TRBJ2-1|TRBD2|TRBV14
CASNLLAGVYNEQFF
TGTGCCAGCAATCTACTAGCGGGGGTTTACAATGAGCAGTTCTTC
>few|TRBJ1-5|.|TRBV7-8
CASSRDNQPQHF
TGTGCCAGCAGCCGCGACAACCAGCCCCAGCATTTT
>.|TRBJ2-1|TRBD2|TRBV3-1/TRBV3-2
CASSRLAGVNEQFF
TGTGCCAGCAGCCGGCTAGCGGGGGTGAATGAGCAGTTCTTC
>.|TRBJ1-6|.|TRBV5-1
CASSHGKNSPLHF
TGCGCCAGCAGCCACGGGAAAAATTCACCCCTCCACTTT
>.|TRBJ1-1|.|TRBV30
CAWSPGSTEAFF
TGTGCCTGGAGCCCAGGGTCCACTGAAGCTTTCTTT
>few|TRBJ2-1|.|TRBV20-1
CSASETASYNEQFF
TGCAGTGCTAGTGAGACAGCTTCCTACAATGAGCAGTTCTTC